This TCR beta chain was sequenced during a study of cytomegalovirus exposure and HLA in healthy donors. On the study more broadly: Sequencing of roughly 180 million T cells in an earlier analysis found approximately 120 million unique TCR beta sequences. Study-level findings and limits: Some highly shared sequence variants likely arose as a pipeline artifact. Per a prior analysis, the majority of TCR beta V segments were productive roughly 90% or roughly 30% of the time.

A word on this clone: Its cognate antigen is unknown.

All the people who gave samples were healthy bone marrow donors. The CDR3 is 13 amino acids. With 3 bases removed from V and 2 bases from J, the gap between germline ends came to 7 bases. Germline loops: CDR1 KGHSH, CDR2 LQKENI. The primer mix had 60 Vbeta and 13 Jbeta primers. Repertoires were generated with immunoSEQ multiplex PCR, while TCRdb's copy carries only in-frame clones and drops some. The sample features 60,000 to 85,000 clones, with roughly 13% in its top ten. This receptor was identified in a man aged 45 to 65 in good health and CMV-seropositive. Sequencing was carried out using PBMCs. The chain carries TRBV18 and TRBJ1-1, with D possibly matching TRBD1 (5 bases). The CDR3, as DNA: TGTGCCAGCTCACCGACAGTAAACACTGAAGCTTTCTTT. It encodes CASSPTVNTEAFF.